Each of the 8 T cell receptor beta chains below was sequenced from the same sample in a study of graft-versus-host responses after intestinal transplantation. Repertoires were generated with immunoSEQ multiplex PCR, while TCRdb's copy carries only in-frame clones and drops some. The sample consists of some 96,000 clones, more than 80% of them appearing once. The sample was PBMCs, taken approximately 470 days after intestinal transplant. Receptors were obtained from a human patient who received an intestinal transplant, so some T cells may come from the graft donor.

The rearrangement links TRBV25-1 to TRBJ1-4, with D unresolved. This CDR3 is built from 16 residues. Germline V gene sequence: CDR1 MGHDK, CDR2 SYGVNS. Between the trimmed V and J ends, which lost 3 bases and 8 bases, there was a span of 19 bases. The CDR3 region has the DNA TGTGCCAGCAGTGAGGGTGTCGGGTCGGGGTGGGAAAAACTGTTTTTT. It yields the protein CASSEGVGSGWEKLFF. Drawing the rest from reference TRBV25-1 and TRBJ1-4, the complete variable domain is EADIYQTPRYLVIGTGKKITLECSQTMGHDKMYWYQQDPGMELHLIHYSYGVNSTEKGDLSSESTVSRIRTEHFPLTLESARPSHTSQYLCASSEGVGSGWEKLFFGSGTQLSVL.

The rearrangement joins TRBV7-9 to TRBJ2-7; 8 bases match TRBD1. The ends lost 2 bases at V and 5 bases at J; junction bases unmatched: 8. The CDR3 consists of 15 residues. CDR1 and CDR2 (germline): SEHNR, FQNEAQ (reference sequence). In DNA form, the CDR3 reads TGTGCCAGCAGCTTATCCCGGCAGGGGGCTAACGAGCAGTACTTC. It is translated as CASSLSRQGANEQYF.

The chain couples TRBV6-5 to TRBJ1-2, with no clear D. Per germline, CDR1 MNHEY and CDR2 SVGAGI. CDR3 length equals 13 residues. Trimming pared 6 bases from V and 4 bases from J, leaving 12 bases between. The CDR3 coding sequence is TGTGCCAGCAGGATGAGCCATTCCTATGGCTACACCTTC. Translated: CASRMSHSYGYTF.

This chain links TRBV27 with TRBJ1-3, with a tentative D call TRBD1 (5 bases). The CDR3 loop spans 16 amino acids. In germline, CDR1 is MNHEY, CDR2 SMNVEV (reference sequence). V lost 6 bases and J lost 0, with 15 bases in between. The CDR3 region is CASSPFTGYSGNTIYF. The CDR3 nucleotides read TGTGCCAGCAGCCCATTTACAGGCTACTCTGGAAACACCATATATTTT.

This chain joins TRBV6-5 and TRBJ2-2; TRBD1 aligns across 9 bases. V was clipped by 2 bases and J by 7 bases; unmatched bases: 8. CDR1 and CDR2 from the germline V gene are MNHEY and SVGAGI. This CDR3 is 16 amino acids long. The CDR3: CASSYDPQGAGGELFF. The CDR3 region has the DNA TGTGCCAGCAGTTACGACCCACAGGGGGCCGGCGGGGAGCTGTTTTTT.

The V call is TRBV4-1, the J call TRBJ1-1; TRBD1 matches 7 bases. Per germline, CDR1 MGHRA and CDR2 YSYEKL. J gave up 1 base and V 0 bases, and 11 bases lay outside the gene matches. The CDR3 is made up of 18 amino acids. Written as DNA, the CDR3 is TGCGCCAGCAGCCAAGATGCGAGGGCCCGACAGGGGAACACTGAAGCTTTCTTT. This encodes CASSQDARARQGNTEAFF.

This clone has a handful of counts. J is TRBJ2-7 and V is TRBV10-2, with 11 bases matching TRBD1. The CDR3 totals 11 residues. The ends lost 9 bases at V and 6 bases at J; junction bases unmatched: 1. Germline CDR1 and CDR2: WSHSY and SAAADI. The CDR3 reads CASGTGGEQYF. CDR3 bases: TGCGCCAGTGGGACAGGGGGCGAGCAGTACTTC.

The chain couples TRBV11-3 to TRBJ1-1; TRBD1 might be the D (5 bases). In germline, CDR1 is SGHNT, CDR2 YENEEA. The length of the CDR3 is 14 residues. Deletions cut 5 bases from V and 0 bases from J, with 10 bases between. For the CDR3, the DNA is TGTGCCAGCAGCCCCTGGGACTTGAACACTGAAGCTTTCTTT. This codes for CASSPWDLNTEAFF. The whole variable domain, filled in from reference TRBV11-3 and TRBJ1-1, reads EAGVVQSPRYKIIEKKQPVAFWCNPISGHNTLYWYLQNLGQGPELLIRYENEEAVDDSQLPKDRFSAERLKGVDSTLKIQPAELGDSAVYLCASSPWDLNTEAFFGQGTRLTVV.